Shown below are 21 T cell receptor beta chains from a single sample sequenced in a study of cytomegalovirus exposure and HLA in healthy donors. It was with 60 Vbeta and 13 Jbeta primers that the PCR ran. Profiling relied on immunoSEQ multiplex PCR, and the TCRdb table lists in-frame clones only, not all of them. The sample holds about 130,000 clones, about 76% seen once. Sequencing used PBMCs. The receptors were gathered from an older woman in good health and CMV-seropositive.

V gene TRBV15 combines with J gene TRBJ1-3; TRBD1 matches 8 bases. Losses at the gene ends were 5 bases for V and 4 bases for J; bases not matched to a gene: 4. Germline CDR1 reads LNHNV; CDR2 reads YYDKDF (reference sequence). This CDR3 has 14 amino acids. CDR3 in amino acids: CATSVRDRGNTIYF. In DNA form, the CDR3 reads TGTGCCACCAGCGTCCGGGACAGGGGAAACACCATATATTTT.

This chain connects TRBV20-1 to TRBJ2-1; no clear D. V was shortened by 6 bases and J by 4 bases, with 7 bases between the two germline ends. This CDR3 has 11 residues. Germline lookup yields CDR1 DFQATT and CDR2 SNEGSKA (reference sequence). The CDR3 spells CSAPGYNEQFF. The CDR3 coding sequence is TGCAGTGCCCCCGGGTACAATGAGCAGTTCTTC.

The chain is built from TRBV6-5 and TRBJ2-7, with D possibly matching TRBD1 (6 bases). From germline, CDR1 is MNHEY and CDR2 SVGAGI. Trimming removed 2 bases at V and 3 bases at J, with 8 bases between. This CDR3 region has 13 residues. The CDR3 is CASSYDRNYEQYF. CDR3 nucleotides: TGTGCCAGCAGTTACGACAGGAACTACGAGCAGTACTTC.

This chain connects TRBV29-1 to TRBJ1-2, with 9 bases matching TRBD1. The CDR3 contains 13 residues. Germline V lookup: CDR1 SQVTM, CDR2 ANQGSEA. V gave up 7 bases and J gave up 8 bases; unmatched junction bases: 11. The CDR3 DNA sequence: TGCAGCGCGGACAGGGGTAATGATCGGGGCTACACCTTC. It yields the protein CSADRGNDRGYTF. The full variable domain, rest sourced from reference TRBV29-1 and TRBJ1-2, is SAVISQKPSRDICQRGTSLTIQCQVDSQVTMMFWYRQQPGQSLTLIATANQGSEATYESGFVIDKFPISRPNLTFSTLTVSNMSPEDSSIYLCSADRGNDRGYTFGSGTRLTVV.

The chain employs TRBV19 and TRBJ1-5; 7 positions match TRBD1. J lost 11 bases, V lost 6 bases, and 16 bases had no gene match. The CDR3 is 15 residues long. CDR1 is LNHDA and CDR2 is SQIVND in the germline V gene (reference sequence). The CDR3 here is CASRRNPTGLRTQHF. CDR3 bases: TGTGCCAGTAGAAGGAACCCGACAGGGCTTCGGACCCAGCATTTT.

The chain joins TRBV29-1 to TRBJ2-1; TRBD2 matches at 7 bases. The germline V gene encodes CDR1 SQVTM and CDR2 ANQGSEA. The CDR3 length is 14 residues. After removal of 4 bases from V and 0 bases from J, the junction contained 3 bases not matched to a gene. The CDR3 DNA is TGCAGCGTTGCTAGCGGTCGCTCCTACAATGAGCAGTTCTTC. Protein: CSVASGRSYNEQFF.

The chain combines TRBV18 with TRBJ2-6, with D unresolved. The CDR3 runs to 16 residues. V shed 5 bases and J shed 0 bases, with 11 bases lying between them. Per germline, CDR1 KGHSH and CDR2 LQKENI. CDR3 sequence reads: CASSETQSSGANVLTF. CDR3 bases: TGTGCCAGCTCAGAAACCCAGTCCTCTGGGGCCAACGTCCTGACTTTC.

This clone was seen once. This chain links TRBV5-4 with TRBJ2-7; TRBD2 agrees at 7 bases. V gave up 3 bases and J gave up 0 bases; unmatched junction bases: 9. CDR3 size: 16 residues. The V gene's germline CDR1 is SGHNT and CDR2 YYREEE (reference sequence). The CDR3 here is CASSWGGPRDSYEQYF. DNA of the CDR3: TGTGCCAGCAGCTGGGGGGGACCCCGGGACTCCTACGAGCAGTACTTC.

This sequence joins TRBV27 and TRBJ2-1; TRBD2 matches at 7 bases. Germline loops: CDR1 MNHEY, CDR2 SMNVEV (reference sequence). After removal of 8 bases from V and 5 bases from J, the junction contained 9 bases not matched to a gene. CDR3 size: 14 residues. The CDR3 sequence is CASGGLPIDNEQFF. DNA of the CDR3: TGTGCCAGCGGGGGACTACCTATTGACAATGAGCAGTTCTTC.

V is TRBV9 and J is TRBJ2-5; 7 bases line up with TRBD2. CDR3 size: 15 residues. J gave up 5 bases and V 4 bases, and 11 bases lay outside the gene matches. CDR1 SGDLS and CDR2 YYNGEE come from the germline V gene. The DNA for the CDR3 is TGTGCCAGCAGCCCAAGGGCGGGAGTACAGGAGACCCAGTACTTC. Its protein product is CASSPRAGVQETQYF.

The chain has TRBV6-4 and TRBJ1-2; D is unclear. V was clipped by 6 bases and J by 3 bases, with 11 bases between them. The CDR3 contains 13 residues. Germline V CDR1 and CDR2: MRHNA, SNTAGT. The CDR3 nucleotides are TGTGCCAGCAGCCCCGGGATAGACTATGGCTACACCTTC. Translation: CASSPGIDYGYTF.

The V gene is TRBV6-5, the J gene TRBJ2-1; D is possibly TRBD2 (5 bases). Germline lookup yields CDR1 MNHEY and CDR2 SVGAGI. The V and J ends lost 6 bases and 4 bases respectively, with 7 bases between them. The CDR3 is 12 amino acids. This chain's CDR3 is CASRDLYNEQFF. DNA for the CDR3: TGTGCCAGCAGGGACTTATACAATGAGCAGTTCTTC.

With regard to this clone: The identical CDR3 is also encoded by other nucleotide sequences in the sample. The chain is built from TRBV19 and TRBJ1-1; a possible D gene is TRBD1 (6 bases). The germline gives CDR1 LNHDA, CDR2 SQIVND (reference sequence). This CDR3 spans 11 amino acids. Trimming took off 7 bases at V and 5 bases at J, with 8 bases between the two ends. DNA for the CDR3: TGTGCCAGTATCCAGGGGACTGAAGCTTTCTTT. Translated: CASIQGTEAFF.

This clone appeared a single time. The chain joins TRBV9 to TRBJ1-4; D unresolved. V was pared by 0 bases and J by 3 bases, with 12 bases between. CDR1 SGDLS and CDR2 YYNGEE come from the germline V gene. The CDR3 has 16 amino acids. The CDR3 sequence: CASSVGPASSNEKLFF. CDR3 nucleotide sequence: TGTGCCAGCAGCGTAGGTCCCGCCAGTTCTAATGAAAAACTGTTTTTT.

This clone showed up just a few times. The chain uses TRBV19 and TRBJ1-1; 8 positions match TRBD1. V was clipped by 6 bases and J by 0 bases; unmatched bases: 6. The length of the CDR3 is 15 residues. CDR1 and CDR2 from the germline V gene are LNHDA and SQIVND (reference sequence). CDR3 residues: CASRGPGQVNTEAFF. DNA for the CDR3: TGTGCCAGTAGGGGACCGGGACAGGTGAACACTGAAGCTTTCTTT.

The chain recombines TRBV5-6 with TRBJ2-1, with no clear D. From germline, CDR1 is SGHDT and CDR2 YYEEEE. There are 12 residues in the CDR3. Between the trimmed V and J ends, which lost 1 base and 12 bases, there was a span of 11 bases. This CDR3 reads CASSLSSSGQFF. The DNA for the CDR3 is TGTGCCAGCAGCTTGAGCTCGTCTGGGCAGTTCTTC.

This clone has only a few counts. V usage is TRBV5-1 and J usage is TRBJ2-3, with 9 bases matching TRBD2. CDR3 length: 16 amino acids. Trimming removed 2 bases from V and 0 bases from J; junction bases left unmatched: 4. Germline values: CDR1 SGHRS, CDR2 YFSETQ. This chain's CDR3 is CASSFASGASTDTQYF. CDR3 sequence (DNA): TGCGCCAGCAGCTTCGCTAGCGGGGCTAGCACAGATACGCAGTATTTT.

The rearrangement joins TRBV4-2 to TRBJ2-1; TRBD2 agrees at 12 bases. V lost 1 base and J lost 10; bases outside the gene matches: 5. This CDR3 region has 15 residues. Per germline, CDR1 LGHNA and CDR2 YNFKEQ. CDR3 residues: CASSQVSTSGREQFF. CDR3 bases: TGTGCCAGCAGCCAAGTCTCCACTAGCGGGAGGGAGCAGTTCTTC.

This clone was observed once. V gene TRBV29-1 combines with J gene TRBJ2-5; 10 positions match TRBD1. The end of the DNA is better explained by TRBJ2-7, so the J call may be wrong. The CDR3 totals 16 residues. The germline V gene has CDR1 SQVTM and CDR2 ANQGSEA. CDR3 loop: CSVRQAPGQGLYEQYF. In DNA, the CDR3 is TGCAGCGTCCGCCAAGCACCGGGACAGGGGTTGTACGAGCAGTACTTC.

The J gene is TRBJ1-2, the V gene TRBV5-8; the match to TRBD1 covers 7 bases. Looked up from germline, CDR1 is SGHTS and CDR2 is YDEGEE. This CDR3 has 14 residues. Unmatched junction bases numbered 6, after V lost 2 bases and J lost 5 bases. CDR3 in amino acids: CASSFSDRVYGYTF. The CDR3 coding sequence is TGTGCCAGCAGCTTTTCCGACAGGGTATATGGCTACACCTTC.

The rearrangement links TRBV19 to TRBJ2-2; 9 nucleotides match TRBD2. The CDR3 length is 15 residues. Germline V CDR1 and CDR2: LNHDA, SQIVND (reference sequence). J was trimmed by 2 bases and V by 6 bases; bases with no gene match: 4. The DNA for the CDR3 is TGTGCCAGTAGCCAAGCGGGAGGAAACACCGGGGAGCTGTTTTTT. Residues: CASSQAGGNTGELFF.